Each of the 9 T cell receptor beta chains below was sequenced from the same sample in a study of cytomegalovirus exposure and HLA in healthy donors. A multiplex PCR was run with 60 Vbeta primers and 13 Jbeta primers. Some clones are missing from TCRdb's copy, which holds only in-frame ones; the method was immunoSEQ multiplex PCR. The data contain 130,000 or so clones, around 72% of them singletons. What was sequenced was PBMCs. The receptor source for this set is a woman aged 18-29 years in good health and CMV-seronegative.

The chain is built from TRBV4-1 and TRBJ2-3; tentatively, D is TRBD1 (5 bases). The ends were cut back, 1 base at V and 6 bases at J, with 14 bases in the middle. CDR3 length: 15 residues. The germline V gene has CDR1 MGHRA and CDR2 YSYEKL. CDR3 region: CASSQGRRERDTQYF. For the CDR3, the DNA is TGCGCCAGCAGCCAAGGACGCAGGGAAAGGGATACGCAGTATTTT.

The rearrangement joins TRBV5-8 to TRBJ2-3; D unclear. Germline V gene sequence: CDR1 SGHTS, CDR2 YDEGEE. This CDR3 is built from 14 residues. Trimming left V 0 bases short and J 0 bases short, with 5 bases between. CDR3 nucleotides: TGTGCCAGCAGCTTGGACTGGAGCACAGATACGCAGTATTTT. Translation gives CASSLDWSTDTQYF. Full variable domain (rest looked up from reference TRBV5-8 and TRBJ2-3): EAGVTQSPTHLIKTRGQQATLRCSPISGHTSVYWYQQALGLGLQFLLWYDEGEERNRGNFPPRFSGRQFPNYSSELNVNALELEDSALYLCASSLDWSTDTQYFGPGTRLTVL.

The DNA of the CDR3 is TGTGTCAGAAGCTTAGACCCGGGAGGCAATGAGCAGTTCTTC. Protein sequence: CVRSLDPGGNEQFF. The rearrangement links TRBV7-5 to TRBJ2-1; the D segment call TRBD2 is taken from the table without a DNA check. TRBV7-5 has pseudogene status. This CDR3 comprises 14 residues.

A word on this clone: The junction departs from germline at one end; a sequencing error may be responsible. The V call is TRBV2, the J call TRBJ2-7; D unresolved. The CDR3 loop spans 13 amino acids. Germline CDR1 is SNHLY and CDR2 is FYNNEI. The DNA for the CDR3 is TGTGCCAGCAGGGAAGACACCTCCTACGAGCAGTACTTC. The encoded protein is CASREDTSYEQYF.

The genes are TRBV6-5 and TRBJ1-2; D gene unclear. Germline assignment: CDR1 MNHEY and CDR2 SVGAGI. The CDR3 is made up of 15 amino acids. V lost 2 bases to trimming and J lost 0 bases, with 10 bases between them. The CDR3 DNA reads as TGTGCCAGCAGTTACCTAGACCGTCCTAACTATGGCTACACCTTC. Translation gives CASSYLDRPNYGYTF.

V usage is TRBV5-8 and J usage is TRBJ2-3, with D possibly being TRBD1 (6 bases). The CDR3 spans 17 residues. CDR1 and CDR2 from the germline V gene are SGHTS and YDEGEE. V gave up 6 bases and J gave up 3 bases, with 23 bases separating them. In DNA, the CDR3 is TGTGCCAGCACCCTCCCGGAAAAGGACAGCCTTACAGATACGCAGTATTTT. Protein product: CASTLPEKDSLTDTQYF.

V is TRBV5-1 and J is TRBJ2-3; 7 bases fit TRBD2. Per germline, CDR1 SGHRS and CDR2 YFSETQ. Germline trimming cut 0 bases from V and 0 bases from J; bases unmatched to any gene: 4. This CDR3 region has 16 residues. This chain's CDR3 is CASSLGSGDSTDTQYF. The CDR3, as DNA: TGCGCCAGCAGCTTGGGCAGCGGGGACAGCACAGATACGCAGTATTTT.

The chain joins TRBV5-1 to TRBJ2-1; D might be TRBD1 (6 bases). This CDR3 has 12 residues. CDR1 is SGHRS and CDR2 is YFSETQ in the germline V gene. V was trimmed by 2 bases and J by 9 bases, leaving 9 bases between them. CDR3 loop: CASSLAGVEQFF. Written as DNA, the CDR3 is TGCGCCAGCAGCTTAGCAGGGGTTGAGCAGTTCTTC.

The chain employs TRBV5-1 and TRBJ2-7, with 13 bases aligning to TRBD2. Germline CDR1 reads SGHRS; CDR2 reads YFSETQ. Unmatched junction bases numbered 11, after V lost 4 bases and J lost 7 bases. There are 16 residues in the CDR3. The CDR3, as DNA: TGCGCCAGCAGCGCCGGACTAGCGGGGGTGTCTACGGAGCAGTACTTC. Protein: CASSAGLAGVSTEQYF.